This entry lists 15 T cell receptor beta chains sequenced from one sample in a study of cytomegalovirus exposure and HLA in healthy donors. Both 60 Vbeta primers and 13 Jbeta primers went into the PCR. The assay was immunoSEQ multiplex PCR, and TCRdb's table has in-frame clones only and misses some. The repertoire holds about 190,000 clones, with approximately 84% as singletons. Sequencing was done on a sample of PBMCs. The receptor set was obtained from a man in his forties or fifties in good health and CMV-seronegative.

This clone was observed a few times. The chain employs TRBV18 and TRBJ2-3; D possibly corresponds to TRBD1 (6 bases). The V and J ends lost 5 bases and 3 bases respectively, with 24 bases between them. The germline V gene has CDR1 KGHSH and CDR2 LQKENI. The CDR3 sequence is 18 residues long. The CDR3 region is CASSELASRAGATDTQYF. The CDR3 DNA reads as TGTGCCAGCTCAGAGCTGGCGTCGAGGGCAGGGGCTACAGATACGCAGTATTTT.

The chain has TRBV30 and TRBJ2-5, with a possible D match to TRBD2 (6 bases). V dropped 5 bases and J dropped 3 bases, with 13 bases sitting between them. Germline-derived CDR1 and CDR2 are GTSNPN and SVGIG (reference sequence). The CDR3 length is 13 residues. The CDR3 region is CAWGAGTEETQYF. The CDR3 region has the DNA TGTGCCTGGGGTGCCGGGACTGAAGAGACCCAGTACTTC.

This chain joins TRBV6-5 and TRBJ1-1; D unclear. This CDR3 has 14 amino acids. Trimming left V 0 bases short and J 8 bases short, with 13 bases between. Germline loops: CDR1 MNHEY, CDR2 SVGAGI. The chain's CDR3 is CASSYSEVIGEAFF. The CDR3 bases are TGTGCCAGCAGTTACTCGGAGGTAATAGGCGAAGCTTTCTTT.

The table lists this clone with a count of one. V and J are TRBV5-6 and TRBJ1-5, with a tentative D call TRBD1 (6 bases). V lost 2 bases and J 3 bases, leaving 9 bases between the germline ends. Germline CDR1 SGHDT, CDR2 YYEEEE. The CDR3 is made up of 14 amino acids. The chain's CDR3 is CASSFTGNNQPQHF. CDR3 DNA sequence: TGTGCCAGCAGCTTTACAGGGAACAATCAGCCCCAGCATTTT.

The chain uses TRBV9 and TRBJ2-1, with D perhaps TRBD1 (6 bases). CDR3 length: 14 amino acids. CDR1 and CDR2 from the germline V gene are SGDLS and YYNGEE. V gave up 4 bases and J gave up 7 bases, with 15 bases separating them. In DNA form, the CDR3 reads TGTGCCAGCAGCTTAAACAGGGCAAATAATGAGCAGTTCTTC. This codes for CASSLNRANNEQFF.

V gene TRBV7-2 combines with J gene TRBJ2-3; 9 nucleotides match TRBD2. CDR3 length equals 16 residues. V gave up 2 bases and J gave up 2 bases; unmatched junction bases: 5. Germline V lookup: CDR1 SGHTA, CDR2 FQGNSA. In DNA form, the CDR3 reads TGTGCCAGCAGCTTAATTGGCGGGGGGGCCACAGATACGCAGTATTTT. Translated, it gives CASSLIGGGATDTQYF.

The V gene is TRBV6-5, the J gene TRBJ2-3; tentative D call: TRBD1 (6 bases). V lost 6 bases and J 3 bases, leaving 10 bases between the germline ends. Germline V gene data show CDR1 as MNHEY and CDR2 as SVGAGI. There are 13 residues in the CDR3. CDR3 DNA sequence: TGTGCCAGCAGAAGGACAGCAACAGATACGCAGTATTTT. Amino acid sequence: CASRRTATDTQYF.

The J gene is TRBJ1-2, the V gene TRBV5-3; D is perhaps TRBD1 (5 bases). TRBV5-3 qualifies as an ORF whose function is uncertain. The CDR3 consists of 16 residues. With 3 bases removed from V and 5 bases from J, the gap between germline ends came to 20 bases. The DNA for the CDR3 is TGTGCCAGAAGCTCCACAACCCCAGGGTTGGTGTATGGCTACACCTTC. Protein product: CARSSTTPGLVYGYTF.

The chain is built from TRBV7-2 and TRBJ1-2, with unresolved D. V was pared by 3 bases and J by 8 bases, with 16 bases between. From germline, CDR1 is SGHTA and CDR2 FQGNSA. This CDR3 spans 14 amino acids. The CDR3 loop reads CASSFGLGSEGYTF. As DNA, the CDR3 is TGTGCCAGCAGCTTTGGTCTGGGCTCGGAAGGCTACACCTTC.

V usage is TRBV5-4 and J usage is TRBJ1-3; D gene uncertain. Deletions cut 6 bases from V and 0 bases from J, with 16 bases between. CDR3 size: 16 residues. Germline V gene data show CDR1 as SGHNT and CDR2 as YYREEE (reference sequence). The CDR3 coding sequence is TGTGCCAGCACGGAGGCTAACTCACGCTCTGGAAACACCATATATTTT. As protein: CASTEANSRSGNTIYF.

The chain joins TRBV7-9 to TRBJ2-3; 13 positions agree with TRBD2. J gave up 2 bases and V 5 bases, and 4 bases lay outside the gene matches. Germline V lookup: CDR1 SEHNR, CDR2 FQNEAQ (reference sequence). The CDR3 runs 16 residues. The CDR3 protein is CASSPGTSGVTDTQYF. For the CDR3, the DNA is TGTGCCAGCAGCCCCGGGACTAGCGGGGTCACAGATACGCAGTATTTT.

In the case of this clone: Other DNA sequences in this sample translate to the same CDR3. J is TRBJ2-5 and V is TRBV11-2; D perhaps matches TRBD1 (8 bases). This CDR3 is built from 15 residues. Germline V gene data show CDR1 as SGHAT and CDR2 as FQNNGV. Trimming removed 5 bases from V and 7 bases from J, with 20 bases in between. The CDR3 here is CASSLNRGGEGTQYF. The CDR3 coding sequence is TGTGCCAGCAGCCTGAACAGGGGGGGGGAAGGGACCCAGTACTTC. Filled out from reference TRBV11-2 and TRBJ2-5, the complete variable domain reads EAGVAQSPRYKIIEKRQSVAFWCNPISGHATLYWYQQILGQGPKLLIQFQNNGVVDDSQLPKDRFSAERLKGVDSTLKIQPAKLEDSAVYLCASSLNRGGEGTQYFGPGTRLLVL.

This rearrangement joins TRBV7-9 to TRBJ1-3; D is possibly TRBD1 (5 bases). The CDR3 has 15 amino acids. The germline V gene encodes CDR1 SEHNR and CDR2 FQNEAQ (reference sequence). V lost 5 bases and J lost 7, with 18 bases in between. CDR3 region: CASSPRDGGGNTIYF. The CDR3 nucleotides are TGTGCCAGCAGCCCCCGGGATGGGGGAGGTAACACCATATATTTT.

As regards this clone: This sample also contains other DNA sequences that code for the same CDR3. V gene TRBV18 combines with J gene TRBJ2-7; 7 nucleotides match TRBD1. The CDR3 loop spans 14 amino acids. Germline values: CDR1 KGHSH, CDR2 LQKENI. The V segment lost 3 bases and the J segment 2 bases; nucleotides outside the gene matches: 4. This CDR3 is CASSPRQGTYEQYF. Written as DNA, the CDR3 is TGTGCCAGCTCACCTCGACAGGGAACCTACGAGCAGTACTTC. The complete variable domain, with remaining parts taken from reference TRBV18 and TRBJ2-7, reads NAGVMQNPRHLVRRRGQEARLRCSPMKGHSHVYWYRQLPEEGLKFMVYLQKENIIDESGMPKERFSAEFPKEGPSILRIQQVVRGDSAAYFCASSPRQGTYEQYFGPGTRLTVT.

The V and J genes are TRBV7-9 and TRBJ2-5; perhaps TRBD2 as D (5 bases). The CDR3 runs 13 residues. The ends were cut back, 11 bases at V and 2 bases at J, with 15 bases in the middle. Germline V CDR1 and CDR2: SEHNR, FQNEAQ (reference sequence). CDR3 sequence (DNA): TGTGCCTTAGACCGGGGTCCGCAAGAGACCCAGTACTTC. Translating it yields CALDRGPQETQYF.